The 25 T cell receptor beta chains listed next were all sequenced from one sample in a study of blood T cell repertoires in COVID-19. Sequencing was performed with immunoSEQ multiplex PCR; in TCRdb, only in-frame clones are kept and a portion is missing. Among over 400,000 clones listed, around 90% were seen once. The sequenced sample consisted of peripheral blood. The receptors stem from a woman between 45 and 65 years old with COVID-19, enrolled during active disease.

CDR3 bases: TGTGCCAGCACAGGGACAGGACCCTACGAGCAGTACTTC. Its protein product is CASTGTGPYEQYF. The rearrangement joins TRBV28 to TRBJ2-7; 8 nucleotides line up with TRBD1. V lost 7 bases to trimming and J lost 2 bases; unmatched junction nucleotides: 4. This CDR3 has 13 amino acids. CDR1 is MDHEN and CDR2 is SYDVKM in the germline V gene.

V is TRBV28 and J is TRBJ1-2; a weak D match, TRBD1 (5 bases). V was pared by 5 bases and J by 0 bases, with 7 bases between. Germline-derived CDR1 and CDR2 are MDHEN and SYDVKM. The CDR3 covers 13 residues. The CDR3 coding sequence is TGTGCCAGCAGTGAGACAGCTAACTATGGCTACACCTTC. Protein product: CASSETANYGYTF.

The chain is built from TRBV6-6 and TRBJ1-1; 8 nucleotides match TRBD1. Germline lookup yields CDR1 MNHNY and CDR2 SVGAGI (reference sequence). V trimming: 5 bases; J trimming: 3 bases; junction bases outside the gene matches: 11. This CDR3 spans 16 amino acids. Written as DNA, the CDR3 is TGTGCCAGCAGTCCGGGCAGGGGGCCCCAAGACACTGAAGCTTTCTTT. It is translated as CASSPGRGPQDTEAFF.

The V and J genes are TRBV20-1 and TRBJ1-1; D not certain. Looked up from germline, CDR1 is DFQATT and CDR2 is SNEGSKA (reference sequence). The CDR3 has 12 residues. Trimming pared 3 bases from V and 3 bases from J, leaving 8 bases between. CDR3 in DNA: TGCAGTGCTAGTGAATCCGACACTGAAGCTTTCTTT. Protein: CSASESDTEAFF.

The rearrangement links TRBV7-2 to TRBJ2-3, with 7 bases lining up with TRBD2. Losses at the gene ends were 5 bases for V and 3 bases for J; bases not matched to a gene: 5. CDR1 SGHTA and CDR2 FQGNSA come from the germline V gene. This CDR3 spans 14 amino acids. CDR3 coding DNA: TGTGCCAGCAGCCGGACTAGTGCTACAGATACGCAGTATTTT. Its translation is CASSRTSATDTQYF.

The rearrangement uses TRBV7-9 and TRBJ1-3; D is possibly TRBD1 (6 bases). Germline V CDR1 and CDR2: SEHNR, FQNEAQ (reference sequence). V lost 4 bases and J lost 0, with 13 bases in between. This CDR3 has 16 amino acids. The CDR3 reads CASSYRQVLSGNTIYF. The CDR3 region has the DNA TGTGCCAGCAGCTACAGACAGGTCCTCTCTGGAAACACCATATATTTT.

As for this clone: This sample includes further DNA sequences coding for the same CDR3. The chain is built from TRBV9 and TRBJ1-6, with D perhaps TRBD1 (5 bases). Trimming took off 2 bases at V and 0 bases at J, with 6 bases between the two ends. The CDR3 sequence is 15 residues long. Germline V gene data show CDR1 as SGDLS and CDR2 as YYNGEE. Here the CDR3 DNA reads TGTGCCAGCAGCGTGGGGGGCTCCTATAATTCACCCCTCCACTTT. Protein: CASSVGGSYNSPLHF.

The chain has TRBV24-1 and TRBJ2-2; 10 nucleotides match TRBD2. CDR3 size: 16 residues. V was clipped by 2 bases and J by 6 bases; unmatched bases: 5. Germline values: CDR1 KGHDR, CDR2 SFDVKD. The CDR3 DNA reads TGTGCCACCAGTGATTCGGGACTAGCGACTGCCGGGGAGCTGTTTTTT. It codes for CATSDSGLATAGELFF.

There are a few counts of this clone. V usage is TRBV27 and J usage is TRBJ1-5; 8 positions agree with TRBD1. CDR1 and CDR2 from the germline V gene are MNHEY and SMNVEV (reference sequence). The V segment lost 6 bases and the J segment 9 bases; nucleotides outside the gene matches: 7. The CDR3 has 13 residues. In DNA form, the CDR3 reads TGTGCCAGCAGGGGACAGGTCGATCGGCCCCAGCATTTT. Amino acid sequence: CASRGQVDRPQHF.

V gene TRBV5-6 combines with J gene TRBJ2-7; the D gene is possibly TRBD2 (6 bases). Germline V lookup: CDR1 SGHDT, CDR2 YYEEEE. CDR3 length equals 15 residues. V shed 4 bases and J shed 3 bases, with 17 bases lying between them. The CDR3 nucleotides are TGTGCCAGCAGCCCGGGACTGAGCTATAGCTACGAGCAGTACTTC. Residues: CASSPGLSYSYEQYF.

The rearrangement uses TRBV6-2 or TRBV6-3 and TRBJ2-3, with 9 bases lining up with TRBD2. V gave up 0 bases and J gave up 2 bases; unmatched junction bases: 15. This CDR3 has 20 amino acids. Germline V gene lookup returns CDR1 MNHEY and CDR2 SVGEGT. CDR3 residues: CASSYSGRNQRGDPTDTQYF. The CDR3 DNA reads TGTGCCAGCAGTTACTCGGGCCGGAACCAGCGGGGGGATCCCACAGATACGCAGTATTTT.

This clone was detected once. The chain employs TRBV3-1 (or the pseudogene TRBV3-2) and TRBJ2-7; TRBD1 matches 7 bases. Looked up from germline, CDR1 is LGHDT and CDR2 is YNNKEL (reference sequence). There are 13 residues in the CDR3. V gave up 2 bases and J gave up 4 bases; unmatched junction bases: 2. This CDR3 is CASSQQQGYEQYF. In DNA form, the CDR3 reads TGTGCCAGCAGCCAACAACAGGGGTACGAGCAGTACTTC.

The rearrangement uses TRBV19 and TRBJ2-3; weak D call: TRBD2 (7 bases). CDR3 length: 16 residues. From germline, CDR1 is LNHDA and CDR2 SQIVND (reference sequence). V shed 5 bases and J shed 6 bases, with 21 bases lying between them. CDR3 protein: CASSLEGEGAFDTQYF. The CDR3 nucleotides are TGTGCCAGTAGTCTCGAGGGGGAGGGCGCGTTTGATACGCAGTATTTT.

The CDR3 nucleotides are TGTGCCAGCAGTTTTTCGGGACAGGGCGTTAATGAAAAACTGTTTTTT. As protein: CASSFSGQGVNEKLFF. The chain joins TRBV27 to TRBJ1-4; 9 nucleotides align to TRBD1. CDR3 size: 16 residues. Germline assignment: CDR1 MNHEY and CDR2 SMNVEV (reference sequence). The V and J ends lost 3 bases and 4 bases, in that order; junction bases with no gene match: 6.

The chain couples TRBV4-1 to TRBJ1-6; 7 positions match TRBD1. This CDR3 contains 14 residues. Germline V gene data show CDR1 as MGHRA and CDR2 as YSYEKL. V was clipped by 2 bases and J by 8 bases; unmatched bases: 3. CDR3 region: CASSQFTGDSPLHF. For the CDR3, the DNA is TGCGCCAGCAGCCAATTCACAGGGGATTCACCCCTCCACTTT.

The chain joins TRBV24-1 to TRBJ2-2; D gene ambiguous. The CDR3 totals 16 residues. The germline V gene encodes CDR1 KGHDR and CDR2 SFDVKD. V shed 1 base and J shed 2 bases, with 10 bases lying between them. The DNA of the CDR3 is TGTGCCACCAGTGATTTACACAGCCTCAACACCGGGGAGCTGTTTTTT. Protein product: CATSDLHSLNTGELFF.

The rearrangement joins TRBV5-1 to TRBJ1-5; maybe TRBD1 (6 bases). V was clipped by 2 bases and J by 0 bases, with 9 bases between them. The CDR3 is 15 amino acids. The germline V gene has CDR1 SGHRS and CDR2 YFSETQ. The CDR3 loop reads CASSLGDISNQPQHF. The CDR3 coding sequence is TGCGCCAGCAGCTTAGGGGACATTAGCAATCAGCCCCAGCATTTT.

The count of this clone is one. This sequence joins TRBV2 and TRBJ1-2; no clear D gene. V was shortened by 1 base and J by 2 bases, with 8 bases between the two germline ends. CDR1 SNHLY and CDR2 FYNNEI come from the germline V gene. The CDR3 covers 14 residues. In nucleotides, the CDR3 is TGTGCCAGCAGTGAAGGTCCCGTCAACTATGGCTACACCTTC. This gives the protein CASSEGPVNYGYTF.

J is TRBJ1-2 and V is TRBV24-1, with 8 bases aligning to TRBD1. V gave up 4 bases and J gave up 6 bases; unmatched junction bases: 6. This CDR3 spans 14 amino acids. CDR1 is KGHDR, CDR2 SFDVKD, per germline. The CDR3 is CATSDPGQDDGYTF. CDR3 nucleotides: TGTGCCACCAGTGACCCGGGACAGGATGATGGCTACACCTTC.

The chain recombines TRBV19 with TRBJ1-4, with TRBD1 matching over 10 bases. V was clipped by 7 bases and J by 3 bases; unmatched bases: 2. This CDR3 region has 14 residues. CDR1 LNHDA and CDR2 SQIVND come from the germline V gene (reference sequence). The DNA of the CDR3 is TGTGCCAGTACCGGACAGGGGGCTAATGAAAAACTGTTTTTT. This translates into CASTGQGANEKLFF.

The CDR3 protein is CASSEISGGAGEQFF. The CDR3 DNA follows: TGTGCCAGCAGTGAAATTAGCGGGGGGGCTGGTGAGCAGTTCTTC. The chain has TRBV6-1 and TRBJ2-1, with TRBD2 matching 11 bases. J gave up 9 bases and V 2 bases, and 6 bases lay outside the gene matches. Germline V gene sequence: CDR1 MNHNS, CDR2 SASEGT. This CDR3 is built from 15 residues.

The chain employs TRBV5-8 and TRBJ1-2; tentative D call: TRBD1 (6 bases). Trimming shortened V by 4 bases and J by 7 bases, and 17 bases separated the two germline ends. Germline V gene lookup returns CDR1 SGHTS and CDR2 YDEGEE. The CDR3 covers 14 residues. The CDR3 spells CASSPRTDPLGYTF. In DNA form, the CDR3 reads TGTGCCAGCAGCCCGAGGACAGACCCCCTTGGCTACACCTTC.

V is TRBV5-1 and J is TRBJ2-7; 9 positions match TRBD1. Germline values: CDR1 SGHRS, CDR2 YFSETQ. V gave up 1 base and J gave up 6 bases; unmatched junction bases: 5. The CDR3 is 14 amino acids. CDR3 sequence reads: CASSLLGTGSEQYF. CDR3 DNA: TGCGCCAGCAGCTTGTTAGGGACAGGGAGCGAGCAGTACTTC.

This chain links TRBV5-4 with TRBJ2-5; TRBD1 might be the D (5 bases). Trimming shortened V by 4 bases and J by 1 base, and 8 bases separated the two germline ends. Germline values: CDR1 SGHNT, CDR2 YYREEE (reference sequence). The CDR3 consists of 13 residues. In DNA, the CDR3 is TGTGCCAGCAGCCAACAGGTCCAAGAGACCCAGTACTTC. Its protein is CASSQQVQETQYF. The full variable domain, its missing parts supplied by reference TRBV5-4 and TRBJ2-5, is ETGVTQSPTHLIKTRGQQVTLRCSSQSGHNTVSWYQQALGQGPQFIFQYYREEENGRGNFPPRFSGLQFPNYSSELNVNALELDDSALYLCASSQQVQETQYFGPGTRLLVL.

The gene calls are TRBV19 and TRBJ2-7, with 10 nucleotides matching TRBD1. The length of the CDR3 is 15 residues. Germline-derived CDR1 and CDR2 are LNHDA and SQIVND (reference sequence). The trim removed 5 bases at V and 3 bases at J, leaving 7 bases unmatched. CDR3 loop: CASSSGTGENYEQYF. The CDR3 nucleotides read TGTGCCAGTAGTTCCGGGACAGGGGAGAACTACGAGCAGTACTTC.